The rows below give T cell receptor beta chains drawn from one sample of a study of shared clonotypes between healthy human individuals. Libraries were prepared by immunoSEQ multiplex PCR; TCRdb keeps only in-frame clonotypes and omits some of them. This table holds millions of clones, over 90% found once. The sequenced sample consisted of naive CD4+ T cells from PBMCs. These receptors all come from a man aged 18 to 30 in good health. Some clones in this sample may be carry-over from other donors' samples. Each CDR3 is given with its conserved first and last residue. Each record gives: D gene, V gene, CDR3 length, J gene, CDR3 protein, CDR3 DNA. A D gene is named only where the DNA matches it firmly.

-	TRBV5-6	16	TRBJ2-7	CASSPNGGPTHYEQYF	TGTGCCAGCAGTCCAAACGGGGGACCCACGCACTACGAGCAGTACTTC
-	TRBV7-9	14	TRBJ2-1	CASSLAGVYNEQFF	TGTGCCAGCAGCTTAGCGGGAGTATACAATGAGCAGTTCTTC
-	TRBV30	14	TRBJ1-4	CAWSHRGSDEKLFF	TGTGCCTGGAGTCATCGGGGTTCGGATGAAAAACTGTTTTTT
TRBD2	TRBV7-2	15	TRBJ2-7	CASSQVAGGSYEQYF	TGTGCCAGCAGCCAAGTAGCGGGAGGGTCCTACGAGCAGTACTTC
-	TRBV28	14	TRBJ1-1	CASSLSTRTAEAFF	TGTGCCAGCAGTTTATCAACCAGGACGGCGGAAGCTTTCTTT
-	TRBV20-1	11	TRBJ2-3	CSELRGETQYF	TGCAGTGAATTGAGGGGGGAGACGCAGTATTTT
TRBD1	TRBV5-6	17	TRBJ2-3	CASSLRWTGKAADTQYF	TGTGCCAGCAGCTTGCGTTGGACAGGGAAGGCGGCAGATACGCAGTATTTT
-	TRBV6-6	15	TRBJ2-7	CASTSGRVETYEQYF	TGTGCCAGCACCTCGGGACGTGTAGAAACCTACGAGCAGTACTTC
TRBD1	TRBV19	14	TRBJ2-7	CASAPDRGLYEQYF	TGTGCCAGTGCCCCTGACAGGGGACTTTACGAGCAGTACTTC
-	TRBV4-3	13	TRBJ2-3	CASSARLGDTQYF	TGCGCCAGCAGCGCGAGGCTCGGGGATACGCAGTATTTT